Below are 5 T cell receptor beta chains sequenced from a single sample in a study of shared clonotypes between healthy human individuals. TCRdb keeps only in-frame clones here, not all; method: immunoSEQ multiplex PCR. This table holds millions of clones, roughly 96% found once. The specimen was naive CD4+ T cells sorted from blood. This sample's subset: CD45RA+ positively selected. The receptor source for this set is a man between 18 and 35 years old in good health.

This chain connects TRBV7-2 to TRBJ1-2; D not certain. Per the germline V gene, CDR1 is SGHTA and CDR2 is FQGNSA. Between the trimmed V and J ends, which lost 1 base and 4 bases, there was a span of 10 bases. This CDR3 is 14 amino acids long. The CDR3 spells CASSLGRNPYGYTF. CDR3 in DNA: TGTGCCAGCAGCTTAGGCAGGAACCCCTATGGCTACACCTTC.

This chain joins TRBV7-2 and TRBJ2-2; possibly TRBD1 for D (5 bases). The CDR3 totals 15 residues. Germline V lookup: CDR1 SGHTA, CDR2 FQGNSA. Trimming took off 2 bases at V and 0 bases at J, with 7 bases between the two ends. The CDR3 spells CASSLRQTNTGELFF. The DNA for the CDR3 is TGTGCCAGCAGCTTACGACAGACGAACACCGGGGAGCTGTTTTTT.

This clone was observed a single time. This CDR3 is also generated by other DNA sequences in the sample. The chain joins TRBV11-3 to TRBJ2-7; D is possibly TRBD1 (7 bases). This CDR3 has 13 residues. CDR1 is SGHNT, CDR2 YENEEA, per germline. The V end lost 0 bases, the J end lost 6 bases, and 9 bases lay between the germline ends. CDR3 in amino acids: CASSLDQGGEQYF. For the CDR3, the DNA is TGTGCCAGCAGCTTAGATCAGGGGGGCGAGCAGTACTTC. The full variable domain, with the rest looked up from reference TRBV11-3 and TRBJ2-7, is EAGVVQSPRYKIIEKKQPVAFWCNPISGHNTLYWYLQNLGQGPELLIRYENEEAVDDSQLPKDRFSAERLKGVDSTLKIQPAELGDSAVYLCASSLDQGGEQYFGPGTRLTVT.

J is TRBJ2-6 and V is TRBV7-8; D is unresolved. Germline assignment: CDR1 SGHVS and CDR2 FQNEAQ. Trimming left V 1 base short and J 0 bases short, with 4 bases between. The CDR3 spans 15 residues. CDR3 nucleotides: TGTGCCAGCAGCTTAGGTGGCTCTGGGGCCAACGTCCTGACTTTC. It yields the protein CASSLGGSGANVLTF.

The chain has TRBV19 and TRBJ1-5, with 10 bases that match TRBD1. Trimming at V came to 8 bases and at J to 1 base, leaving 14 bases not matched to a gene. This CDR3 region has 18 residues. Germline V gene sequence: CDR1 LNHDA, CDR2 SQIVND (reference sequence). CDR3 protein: CASDPGQGPLLSNQPQHF. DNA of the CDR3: TGTGCCAGTGACCCGGGACAGGGGCCTTTGCTAAGCAATCAGCCCCAGCATTTT.